This T cell receptor (beta chain) was captured by sequencing in a study of blood T cell repertoires in COVID-19. Study as a whole: T cells, B-cell-depleted T cells, or PBMCs supplied cDNA or gDNA.

Original data processing: How many nucleated cells were present was estimated from reference gene primer amplification. TCRdb keeps only in-frame clones here, not all; method: immunoSEQ multiplex PCR. That table gives V, J and clone size, and the DNA gave D and trimming. Altogether over 75,000 clones are present, approximately 90% being singletons, with the ten largest covering around 4.3%. Patients of the Seattle cohort, enrolled during active infection, were followed longitudinally. This CDR3 region has 15 residues. Losses at the gene ends were 4 bases for V and 5 bases for J; bases not matched to a gene: 4. CDR1 is MRHNA, CDR2 SNTAGT, per germline.

Sequencing was done on a sample of peripheral blood. The rearrangement uses TRBV6-4 and TRBJ1-5; 11 nucleotides agree with TRBD1. The sequence was collected from a human donor with COVID-19, enrolled during active disease. The donor label of this sample is uncertain. CDR3 coding DNA: TGTGCCAGCAGTGCCGGGACAGGGGGTGATCAGCCCCAGCATTTT. Its translation: CASSAGTGGDQPQHF.